This paragraph covers one T cell receptor beta chain sequence. This CDR3 comprises 15 residues. Per the germline V gene, CDR1 is LGHDT and CDR2 is YNNKEL (reference sequence). V gave up 4 bases and J gave up 4 bases; unmatched junction bases: 6. The sample belongs to a study of blood T cell repertoires in COVID-19. Across the whole study: Acute and convalescent COVID-19 samples came from the United States, Italy and Spain. The analysed material was cDNA or gDNA that came from T cells, B-cell-depleted T cells, or PBMCs.

Authors' methods: From reference gene primer amplification, estimates of nucleated cell counts were derived. Assay used: immunoSEQ multiplex PCR; TCRdb lists only in-frame clones, some missing. That table furnishes V, J and clone size, whereas the DNA furnished D and trimming. In the table there are fewer than 200,000 clones, approximately 80% of which are singletons. The sequence was obtained from a human donor in a cohort sampled during active COVID-19. The sequencing input was peripheral blood. The chain combines TRBV3-1 (or the pseudogene TRBV3-2) with TRBJ2-2, with 7 bases fitting TRBD2. CDR3 amino acids: CASSRGLVSTGELFF. CDR3 sequence (DNA): TGTGCCAGCAGCCGAGGACTAGTGAGCACCGGGGAGCTGTTTTTT.